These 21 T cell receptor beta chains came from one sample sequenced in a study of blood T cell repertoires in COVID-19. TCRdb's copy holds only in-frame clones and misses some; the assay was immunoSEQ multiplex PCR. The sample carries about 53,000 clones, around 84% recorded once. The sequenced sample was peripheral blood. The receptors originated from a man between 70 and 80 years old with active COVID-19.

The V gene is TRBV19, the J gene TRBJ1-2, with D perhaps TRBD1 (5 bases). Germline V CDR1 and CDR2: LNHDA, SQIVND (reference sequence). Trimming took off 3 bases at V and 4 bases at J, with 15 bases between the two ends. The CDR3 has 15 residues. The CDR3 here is CASSIEGTGPYGYTF. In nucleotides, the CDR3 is TGTGCCAGTAGTATCGAAGGAACAGGCCCCTATGGCTACACCTTC.

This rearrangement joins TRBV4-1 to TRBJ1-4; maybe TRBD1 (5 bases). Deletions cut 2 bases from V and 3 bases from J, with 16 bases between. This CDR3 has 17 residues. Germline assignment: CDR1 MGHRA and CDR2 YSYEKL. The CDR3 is CASSQRYPREPNEKLFF. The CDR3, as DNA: TGCGCCAGCAGCCAACGCTACCCCAGGGAACCTAATGAAAAACTGTTTTTT.

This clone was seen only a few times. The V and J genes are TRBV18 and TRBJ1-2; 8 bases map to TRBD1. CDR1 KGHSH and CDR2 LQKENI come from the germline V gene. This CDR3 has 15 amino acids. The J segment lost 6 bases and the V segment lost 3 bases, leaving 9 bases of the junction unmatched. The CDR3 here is CASSPDRESTHGYTF. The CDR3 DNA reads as TGTGCCAGCTCACCGGACAGGGAGAGTACCCATGGCTACACCTTC.

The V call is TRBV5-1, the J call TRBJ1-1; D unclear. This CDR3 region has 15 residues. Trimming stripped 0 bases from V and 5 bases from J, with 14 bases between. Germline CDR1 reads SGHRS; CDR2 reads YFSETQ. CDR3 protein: CASSLVAAEGTEAFF. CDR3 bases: TGCGCCAGCAGCTTGGTGGCGGCTGAAGGTACTGAAGCTTTCTTT.

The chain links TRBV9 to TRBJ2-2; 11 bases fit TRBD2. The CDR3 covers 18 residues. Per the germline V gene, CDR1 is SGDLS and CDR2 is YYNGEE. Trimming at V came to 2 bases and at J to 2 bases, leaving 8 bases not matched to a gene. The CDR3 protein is CASSVLSGGASNTGELFF. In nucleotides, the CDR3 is TGTGCCAGCAGCGTCCTTAGCGGGGGGGCCTCTAACACCGGGGAGCTGTTTTTT.

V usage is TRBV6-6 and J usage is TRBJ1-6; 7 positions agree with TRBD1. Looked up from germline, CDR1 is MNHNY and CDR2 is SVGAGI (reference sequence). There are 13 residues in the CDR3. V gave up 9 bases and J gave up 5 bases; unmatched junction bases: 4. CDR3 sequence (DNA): TGTGCCAGTGGGACAGTCGATAATTCACCCCTCCACTTT. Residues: CASGTVDNSPLHF.

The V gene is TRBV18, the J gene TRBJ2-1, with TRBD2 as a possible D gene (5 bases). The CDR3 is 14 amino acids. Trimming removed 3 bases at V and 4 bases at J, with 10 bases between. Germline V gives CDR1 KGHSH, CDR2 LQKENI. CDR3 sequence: CASSPRESYNEQFF. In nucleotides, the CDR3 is TGTGCCAGCTCACCCCGGGAAAGTTACAATGAGCAGTTCTTC.

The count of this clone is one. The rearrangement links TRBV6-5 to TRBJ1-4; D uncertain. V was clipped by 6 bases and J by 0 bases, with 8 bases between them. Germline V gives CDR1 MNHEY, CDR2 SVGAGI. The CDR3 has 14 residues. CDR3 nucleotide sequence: TGTGCCAGCAGAACCGGGACAACTAATGAAAAACTGTTTTTT. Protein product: CASRTGTTNEKLFF.

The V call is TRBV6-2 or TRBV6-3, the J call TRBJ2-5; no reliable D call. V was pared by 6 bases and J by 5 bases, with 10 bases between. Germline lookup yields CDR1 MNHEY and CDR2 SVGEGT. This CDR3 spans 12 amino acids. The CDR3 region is CASSPRHETQYF. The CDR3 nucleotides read TGTGCCAGCAGCCCCAGGCACGAGACCCAGTACTTC.

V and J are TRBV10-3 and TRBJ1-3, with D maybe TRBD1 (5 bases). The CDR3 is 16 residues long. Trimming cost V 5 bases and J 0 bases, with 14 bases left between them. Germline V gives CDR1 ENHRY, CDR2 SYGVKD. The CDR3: CAISRGRGGSGNTIYF. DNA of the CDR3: TGTGCCATCAGTCGGGGACGGGGAGGCTCTGGAAACACCATATATTTT.

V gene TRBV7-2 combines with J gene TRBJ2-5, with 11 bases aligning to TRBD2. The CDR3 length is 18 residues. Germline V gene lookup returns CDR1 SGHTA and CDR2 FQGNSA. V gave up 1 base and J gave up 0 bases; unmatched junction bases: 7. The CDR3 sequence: CASSLGLAGGPNQETQYF. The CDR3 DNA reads TGTGCCAGCAGCTTAGGGCTAGCGGGGGGACCTAACCAAGAGACCCAGTACTTC.

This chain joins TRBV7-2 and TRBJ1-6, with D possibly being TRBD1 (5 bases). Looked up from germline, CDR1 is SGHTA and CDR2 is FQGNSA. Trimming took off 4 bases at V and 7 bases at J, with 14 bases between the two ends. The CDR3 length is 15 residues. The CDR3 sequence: CASSSAGGWNSPLHF. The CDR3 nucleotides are TGTGCCAGCAGCTCCGCGGGGGGATGGAATTCACCCCTCCACTTT.

CDR3 amino acids: CASSSDRAGYTF. CDR3 DNA sequence: TGTGCCAGCAGTTCAGACAGGGCTGGCTACACCTTC. V gene TRBV28 combines with J gene TRBJ1-2; 7 bases are a match to TRBD1. In germline, CDR1 is MDHEN, CDR2 SYDVKM. With 4 bases clipped from V and 7 bases from J, the junction kept 3 bases outside the gene matches. This CDR3 comprises 12 residues.

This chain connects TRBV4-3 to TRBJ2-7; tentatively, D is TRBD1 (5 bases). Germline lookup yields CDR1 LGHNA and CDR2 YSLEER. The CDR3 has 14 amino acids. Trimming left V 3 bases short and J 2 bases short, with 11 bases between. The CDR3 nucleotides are TGCGCCAGCAGCCAGCGGCAGGGTGCCTACGAGCAGTACTTC. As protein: CASSQRQGAYEQYF.

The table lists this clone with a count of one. CDR3 region: CASSPRDRGETQYF. CDR3 bases: TGTGCCAGCAGTCCCCGGGACAGGGGGGAGACCCAGTACTTC. The chain employs TRBV27 and TRBJ2-5; the match to TRBD1 covers 11 bases. The V segment lost 5 bases and the J segment 5 bases; nucleotides outside the gene matches: 4. The CDR3 totals 14 residues. Germline V gene sequence: CDR1 MNHEY, CDR2 SMNVEV (reference sequence).

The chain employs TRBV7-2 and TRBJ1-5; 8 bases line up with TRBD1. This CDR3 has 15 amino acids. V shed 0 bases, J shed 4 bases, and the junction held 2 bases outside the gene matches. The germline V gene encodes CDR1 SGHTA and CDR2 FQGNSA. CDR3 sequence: CASSLAGQVNQPQHF. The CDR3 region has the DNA TGTGCCAGCAGCTTAGCGGGACAGGTGAATCAGCCCCAGCATTTT. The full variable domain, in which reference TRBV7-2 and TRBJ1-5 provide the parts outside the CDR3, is GAGVSQSPSNKVTEKGKDVELRCDPISGHTALYWYRQSLGQGLEFLIYFQGNSAPDKSGLPSDRFSAERTGGSVSTLTIQRTQQEDSAVYLCASSLAGQVNQPQHFGDGTRLSIL.

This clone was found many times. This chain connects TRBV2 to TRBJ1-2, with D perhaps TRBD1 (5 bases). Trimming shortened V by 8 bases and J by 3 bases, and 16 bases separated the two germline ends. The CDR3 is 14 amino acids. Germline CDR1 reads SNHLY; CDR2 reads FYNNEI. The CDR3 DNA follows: TGTGCCAGCGGGGACTTTGGGGCCGACTATGGCTACACCTTC. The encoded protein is CASGDFGADYGYTF.

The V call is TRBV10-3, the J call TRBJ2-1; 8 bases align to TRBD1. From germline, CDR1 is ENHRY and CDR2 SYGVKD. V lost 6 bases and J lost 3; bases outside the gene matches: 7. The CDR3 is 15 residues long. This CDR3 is CAISLRGQGYNEQFF. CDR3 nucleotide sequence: TGTGCCATCAGCCTTAGAGGACAGGGCTACAATGAGCAGTTCTTC.

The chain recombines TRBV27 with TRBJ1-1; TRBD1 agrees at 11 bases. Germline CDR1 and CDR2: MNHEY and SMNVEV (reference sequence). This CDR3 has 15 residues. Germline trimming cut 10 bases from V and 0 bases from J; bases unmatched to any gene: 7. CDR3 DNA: TGTGCCACACGGACAGGGGGCTCTGTGAACACTGAAGCTTTCTTT. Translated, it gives CATRTGGSVNTEAFF.

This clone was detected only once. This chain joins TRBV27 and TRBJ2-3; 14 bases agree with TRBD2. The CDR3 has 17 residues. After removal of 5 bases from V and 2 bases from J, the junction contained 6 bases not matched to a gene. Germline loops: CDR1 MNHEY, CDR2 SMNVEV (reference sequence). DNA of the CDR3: TGTGCCAGCAGTCCCAGACTAGCGGGGGGGCCCACAGATACGCAGTATTTT. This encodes CASSPRLAGGPTDTQYF.

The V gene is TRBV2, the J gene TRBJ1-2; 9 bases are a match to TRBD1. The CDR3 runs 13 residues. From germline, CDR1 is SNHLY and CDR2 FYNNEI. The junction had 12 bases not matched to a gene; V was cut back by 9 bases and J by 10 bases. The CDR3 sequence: CASLRDRASLYTF. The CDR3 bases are TGTGCCAGTCTCCGGGACAGGGCGAGTCTCTACACCTTC.